The present T cell receptor (beta chain) was sequenced within a study of shared clonotypes between healthy human individuals. At the level of the study: Donors had three CD4 naive, three CD4 memory, two CD8 naive and one CD8 memory plate apiece.

In the original workflow: From ImmunoSEQ came sequences covering only the junction and carrying no quality scores, so filtering differed. Clones were sequenced by immunoSEQ multiplex PCR, and TCRdb holds only the in-frame ones, with some missing. V and J calls and clone size are as listed in that table; D and trimming were resolved from the DNA. In the table there are millions of clones, over 85% of which are singletons. CD45RO-negative, CCR7-positively selected cells formed the naive CD8 fraction, excluding terminally differentiated effector memory CD45RA+ cells. Nashville, Tennessee was home to all donors, who were Caucasian adults. V lost 2 bases and J lost 8, with 24 bases in between. This CDR3 spans 17 amino acids. Per the germline V gene, CDR1 is MNHNS and CDR2 is SASEGT.

The sample comprised naive CD8+ T cells sorted from blood. The receptor comes from a man aged 18 to 35 in good health. The V call is TRBV6-1, the J call TRBJ1-2; D is ambiguous. The CDR3 loop is CASSETHSLRHVSGYTF. Here the CDR3 DNA reads TGTGCCAGCAGTGAAACTCACTCCCTTAGACATGTAAGCGGCTACACCTTC.